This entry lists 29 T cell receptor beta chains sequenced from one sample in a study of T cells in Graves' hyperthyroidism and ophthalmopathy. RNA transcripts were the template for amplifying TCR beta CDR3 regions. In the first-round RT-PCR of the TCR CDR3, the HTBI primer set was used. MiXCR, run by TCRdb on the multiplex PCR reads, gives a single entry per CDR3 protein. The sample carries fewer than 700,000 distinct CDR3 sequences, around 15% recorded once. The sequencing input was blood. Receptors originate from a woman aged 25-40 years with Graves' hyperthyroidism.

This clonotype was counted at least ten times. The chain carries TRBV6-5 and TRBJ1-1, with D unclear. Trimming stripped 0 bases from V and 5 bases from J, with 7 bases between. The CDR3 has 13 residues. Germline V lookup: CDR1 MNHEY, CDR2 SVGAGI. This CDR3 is CASSYSIGTEAFF. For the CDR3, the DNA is TGTGCCAGCAGTTACTCTATTGGAACTGAAGCTTTCTTT.

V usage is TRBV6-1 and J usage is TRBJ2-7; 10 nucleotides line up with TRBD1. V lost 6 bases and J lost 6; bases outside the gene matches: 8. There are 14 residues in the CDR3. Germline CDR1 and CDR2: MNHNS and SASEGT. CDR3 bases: TGTGCCAGCAGGACAGGGGGCGGCTTTTCCGAGCAGTACTTC. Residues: CASRTGGGFSEQYF.

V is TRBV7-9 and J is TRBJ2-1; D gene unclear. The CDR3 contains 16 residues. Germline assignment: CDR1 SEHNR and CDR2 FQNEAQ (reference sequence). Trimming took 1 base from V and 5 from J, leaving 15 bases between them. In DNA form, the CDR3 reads TGTGCCAGCAGCTTAGTTTCCGTCCCGTTGGACAATGAGCAGTTCTTC. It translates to CASSLVSVPLDNEQFF.

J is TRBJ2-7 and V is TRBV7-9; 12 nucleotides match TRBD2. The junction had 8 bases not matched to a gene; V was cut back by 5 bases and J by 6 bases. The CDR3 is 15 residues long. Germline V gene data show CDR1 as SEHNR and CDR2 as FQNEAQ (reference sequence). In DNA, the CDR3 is TGTGCCAGCAGCACTACTAGCGGGAGGTACGGCGAGCAGTACTTC. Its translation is CASSTTSGRYGEQYF.

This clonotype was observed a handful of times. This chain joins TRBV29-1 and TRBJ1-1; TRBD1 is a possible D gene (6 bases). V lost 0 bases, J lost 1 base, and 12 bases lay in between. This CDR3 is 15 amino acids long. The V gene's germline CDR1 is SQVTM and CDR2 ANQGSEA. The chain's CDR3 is CSVEDLRTENTEAFF. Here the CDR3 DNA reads TGCAGCGTTGAAGATCTTAGGACAGAGAACACTGAAGCTTTCTTT.

DNA for the CDR3: TGCAGCGTTGTTGATTCGCACTACGAGCAGTACTTC. Translating it yields CSVVDSHYEQYF. The rearrangement joins TRBV29-1 to TRBJ2-7, with D hard to call. Germline assignment: CDR1 SQVTM and CDR2 ANQGSEA. With 4 bases removed from V and 3 bases from J, the gap between germline ends came to 10 bases. The CDR3 sequence is 12 residues long.

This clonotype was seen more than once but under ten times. CDR3: CASSLTLNSYEQYF. The CDR3 nucleotides are TGTGCCAGCAGTTTAACCCTCAACTCCTACGAGCAGTACTTC. The chain employs TRBV27 and TRBJ2-7, with D hard to call. This CDR3 comprises 14 residues. Germline V gene data show CDR1 as MNHEY and CDR2 as SMNVEV (reference sequence). The V gene lost 2 bases and the J gene lost 0 bases, with 8 bases spanning the gap.

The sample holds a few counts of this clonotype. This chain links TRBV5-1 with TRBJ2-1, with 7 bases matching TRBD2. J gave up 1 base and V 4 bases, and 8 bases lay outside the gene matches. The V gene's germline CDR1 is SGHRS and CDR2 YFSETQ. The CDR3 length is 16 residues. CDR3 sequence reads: CASSLGVAGSYNEQFF. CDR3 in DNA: TGCGCCAGCAGCCTGGGGGTAGCGGGTTCCTACAATGAGCAGTTCTTC.

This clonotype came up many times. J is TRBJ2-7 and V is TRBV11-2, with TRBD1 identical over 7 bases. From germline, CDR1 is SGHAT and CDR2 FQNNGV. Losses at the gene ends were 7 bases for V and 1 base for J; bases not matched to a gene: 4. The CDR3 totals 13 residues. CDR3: CASTLTGSYEQYF. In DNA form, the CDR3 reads TGTGCCAGCACTTTGACAGGGTCCTACGAGCAGTACTTC. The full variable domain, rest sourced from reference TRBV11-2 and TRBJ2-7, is EAGVAQSPRYKIIEKRQSVAFWCNPISGHATLYWYQQILGQGPKLLIQFQNNGVVDDSQLPKDRFSAERLKGVDSTLKIQPAKLEDSAVYLCASTLTGSYEQYFGPGTRLTVT.

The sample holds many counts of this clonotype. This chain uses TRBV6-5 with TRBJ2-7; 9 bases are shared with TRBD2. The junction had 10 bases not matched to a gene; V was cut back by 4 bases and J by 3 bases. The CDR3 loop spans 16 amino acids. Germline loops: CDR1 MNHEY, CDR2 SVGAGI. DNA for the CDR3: TGTGCCAGCAGTTCCACGTACGGACTAGCGAACTACGAGCAGTACTTC. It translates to CASSSTYGLANYEQYF.

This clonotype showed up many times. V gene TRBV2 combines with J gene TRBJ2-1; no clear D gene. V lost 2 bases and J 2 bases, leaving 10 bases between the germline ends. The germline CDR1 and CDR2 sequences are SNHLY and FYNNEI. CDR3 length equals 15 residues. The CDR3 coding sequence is TGTGCCAGCAGTGAATCAATAGGTCCCTACAATGAGCAGTTCTTC. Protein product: CASSESIGPYNEQFF.

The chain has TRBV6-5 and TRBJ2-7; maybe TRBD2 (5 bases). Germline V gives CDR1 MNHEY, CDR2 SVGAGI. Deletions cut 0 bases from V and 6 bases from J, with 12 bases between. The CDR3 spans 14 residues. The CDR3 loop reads CASSYSFKEGEQYF. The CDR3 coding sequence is TGTGCCAGCAGTTACTCGTTCAAAGAGGGCGAGCAGTACTTC.

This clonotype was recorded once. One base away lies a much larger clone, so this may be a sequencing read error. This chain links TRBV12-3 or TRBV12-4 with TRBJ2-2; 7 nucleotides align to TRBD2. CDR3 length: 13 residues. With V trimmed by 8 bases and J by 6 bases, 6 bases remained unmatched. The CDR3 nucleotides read TGTGCCAGCGGCCCTACTAGCGCCGGGGAGCTGTTTTTT. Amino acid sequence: CASGPTSAGELFF.

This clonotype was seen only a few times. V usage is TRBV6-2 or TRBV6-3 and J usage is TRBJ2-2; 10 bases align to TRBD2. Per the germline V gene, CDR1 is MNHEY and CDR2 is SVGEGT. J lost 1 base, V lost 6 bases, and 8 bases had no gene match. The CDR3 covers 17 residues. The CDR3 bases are TGTGCCAGCAGCTTCCTGACTAGCGGGTTGAACACCGGGGAGCTGTTTTTT. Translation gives CASSFLTSGLNTGELFF.

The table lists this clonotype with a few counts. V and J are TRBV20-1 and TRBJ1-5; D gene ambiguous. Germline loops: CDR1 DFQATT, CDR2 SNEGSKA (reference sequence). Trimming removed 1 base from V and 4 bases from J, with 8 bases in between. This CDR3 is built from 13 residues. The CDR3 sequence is CSARVDGNQPQHF. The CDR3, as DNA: TGCAGTGCTAGAGTTGACGGGAATCAGCCCCAGCATTTT.

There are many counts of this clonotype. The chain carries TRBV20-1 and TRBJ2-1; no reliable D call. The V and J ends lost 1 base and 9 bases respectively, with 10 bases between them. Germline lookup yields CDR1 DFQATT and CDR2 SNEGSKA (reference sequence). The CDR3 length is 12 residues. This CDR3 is CSARAAALEQFF. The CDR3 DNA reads TGCAGTGCTAGAGCGGCGGCCCTTGAGCAGTTCTTC.

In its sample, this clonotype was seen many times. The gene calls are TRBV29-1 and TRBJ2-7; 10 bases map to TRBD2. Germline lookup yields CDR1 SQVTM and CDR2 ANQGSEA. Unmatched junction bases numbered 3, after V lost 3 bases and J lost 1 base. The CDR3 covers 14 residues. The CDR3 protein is CSVDSGRGSYEQYF. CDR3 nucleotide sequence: TGCAGCGTTGACAGCGGGAGGGGATCCTACGAGCAGTACTTC.

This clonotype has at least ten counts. The CDR3 DNA sequence: TGCAGTGCTAGTGGGGACTACAATCCCTACAATGAGCAGTTCTTC. Translation gives CSASGDYNPYNEQFF. The chain has TRBV20-1 and TRBJ2-1, with 7 bases aligning to TRBD2. The CDR3 runs to 15 residues. Unmatched junction bases numbered 7, after V lost 3 bases and J lost 2 bases. Germline assignment: CDR1 DFQATT and CDR2 SNEGSKA (reference sequence).

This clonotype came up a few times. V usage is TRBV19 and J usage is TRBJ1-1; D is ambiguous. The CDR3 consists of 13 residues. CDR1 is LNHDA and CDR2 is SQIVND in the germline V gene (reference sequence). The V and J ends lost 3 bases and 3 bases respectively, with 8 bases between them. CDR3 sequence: CASSMKGYTEAFF. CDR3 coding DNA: TGTGCCAGTAGTATGAAGGGATACACTGAAGCTTTCTTT.

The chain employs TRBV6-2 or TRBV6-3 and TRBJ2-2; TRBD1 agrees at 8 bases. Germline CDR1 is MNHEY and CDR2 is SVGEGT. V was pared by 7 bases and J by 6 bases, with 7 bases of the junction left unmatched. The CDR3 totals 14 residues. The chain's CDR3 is CASTRTGNAGELFF. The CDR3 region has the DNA TGTGCCAGCACCCGGACAGGGAATGCCGGGGAGCTGTTTTTT.

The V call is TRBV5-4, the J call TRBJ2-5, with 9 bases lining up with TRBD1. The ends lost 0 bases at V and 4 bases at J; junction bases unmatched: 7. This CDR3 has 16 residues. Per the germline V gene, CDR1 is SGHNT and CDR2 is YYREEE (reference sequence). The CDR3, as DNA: TGTGCCAGCAGCTTGGCACCACAGGGGGCGGGAGAGACCCAGTACTTC. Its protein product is CASSLAPQGAGETQYF.

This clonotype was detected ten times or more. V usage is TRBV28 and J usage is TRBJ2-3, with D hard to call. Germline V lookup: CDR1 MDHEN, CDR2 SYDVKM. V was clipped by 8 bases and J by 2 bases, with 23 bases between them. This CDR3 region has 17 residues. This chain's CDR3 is CASDLGATPESTDTQYF. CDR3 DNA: TGTGCCAGCGATCTTGGAGCAACTCCAGAGTCCACAGATACGCAGTATTTT.

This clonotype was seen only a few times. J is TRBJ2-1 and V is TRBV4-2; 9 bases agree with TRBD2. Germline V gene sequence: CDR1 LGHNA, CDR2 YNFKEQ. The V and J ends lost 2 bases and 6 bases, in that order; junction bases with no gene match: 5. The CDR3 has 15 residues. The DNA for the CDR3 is TGTGCCAGCAGCCAACCTGCTAGCGGGGCCAATGAGCAGTTCTTC. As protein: CASSQPASGANEQFF.

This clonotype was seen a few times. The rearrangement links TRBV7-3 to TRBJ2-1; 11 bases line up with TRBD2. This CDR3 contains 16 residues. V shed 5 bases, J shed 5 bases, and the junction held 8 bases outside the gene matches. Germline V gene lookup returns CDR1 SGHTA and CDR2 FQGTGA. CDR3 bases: TGTGCCAGCAGCATGAAACCGGGACTAGCGGACAATGAGCAGTTCTTC. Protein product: CASSMKPGLADNEQFF.

For the CDR3, the DNA is TGTGCCAGCAGTGCCGGGACTAGCGGTCGCAATGAGCAGTTCTTC. This gives the protein CASSAGTSGRNEQFF. The rearrangement links TRBV6-1 to TRBJ2-1; TRBD2 matches at 11 bases. With 4 bases clipped from V and 6 bases from J, the junction kept 5 bases outside the gene matches. The CDR3 covers 15 residues. Germline CDR1 reads MNHNS; CDR2 reads SASEGT.

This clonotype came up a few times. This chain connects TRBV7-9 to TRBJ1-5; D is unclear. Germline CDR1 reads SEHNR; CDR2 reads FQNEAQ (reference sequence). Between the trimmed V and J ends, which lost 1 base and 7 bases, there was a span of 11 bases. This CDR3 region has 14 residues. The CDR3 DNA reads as TGTGCCAGCAGCTTAGAGACCCAACCCCAGCCCCAGCATTTT. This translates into CASSLETQPQPQHF.

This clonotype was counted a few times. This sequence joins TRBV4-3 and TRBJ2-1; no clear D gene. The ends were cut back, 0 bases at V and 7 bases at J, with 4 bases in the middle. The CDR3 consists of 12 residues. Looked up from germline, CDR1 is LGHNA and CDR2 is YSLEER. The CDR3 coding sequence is TGCGCCAGCAGCCAAGATAGAAATGAGCAGTTCTTC. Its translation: CASSQDRNEQFF.

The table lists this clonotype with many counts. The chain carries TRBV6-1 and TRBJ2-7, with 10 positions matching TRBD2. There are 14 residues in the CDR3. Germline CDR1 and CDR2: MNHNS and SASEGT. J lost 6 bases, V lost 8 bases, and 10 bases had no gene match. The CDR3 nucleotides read TGTGCCAGCGATCCCGGGACTAGCGCTATCGAGCAGTACTTC. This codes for CASDPGTSAIEQYF.

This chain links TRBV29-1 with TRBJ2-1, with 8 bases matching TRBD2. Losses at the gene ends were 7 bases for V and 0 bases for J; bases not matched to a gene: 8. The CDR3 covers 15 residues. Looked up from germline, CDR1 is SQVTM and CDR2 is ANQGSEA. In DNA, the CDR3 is TGCAGCGCCCTGACTAGCGAGAGCTCCTACAATGAGCAGTTCTTC. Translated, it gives CSALTSESSYNEQFF.